This TCR beta chain is drawn from a study of blood T cell repertoires in COVID-19. The germline V gene encodes CDR1 LGHDT and CDR2 YNNKEL (reference sequence). The V end was cut by 4 bases, the J end by 1 base, with 14 bases between. The CDR3 is 16 residues long. Clones were read by immunoSEQ multiplex PCR, and TCRdb kept only the in-frame ones, dropping some. Here the sample spans 130,000 to 150,000 clones, 76% being singletons. Source material: peripheral blood. V and J are TRBV3-1 (or the pseudogene TRBV3-2) and TRBJ1-3; D may be TRBD1 (6 bases). This TCR derives from a man between 60 and 70 years old with acute or convalescent COVID-19. The CDR3 nucleotides read TGTGCCAGCAGCCCGTATCTGGGGACATCTGGAAACACCATATATTTT. Its translation: CASSPYLGTSGNTIYF.